The 31 T cell receptor beta chains given below trace back to one sample, sequenced in a study of blood T cells in healthy people across ages (dated by TCRdb to the mid-2010s). Libraries were built with 5' RACE. Sequencing instrument: Illumina HiSeq 2500. The second PCR ran for about 6 to 12 cycles and used a J-beta primer mix along with a sample-barcoded 5' primer. In-frame beta chains were kept once TCRdb had trimmed the public reads at Q25 with fastp and called clones with MiXCR. Under each unique CDR3 protein, matching rows form one entry showing the most common genes and DNA. The sample table holds 1,300,000 or so distinct CDR3 sequences, of which 55% to 75% were seen once. The ten largest clones add up to over 6.5% of the sample. The sample consisted of blood. The receptors come from a man aged 18 to 29 in good health.

The chain is built from TRBV5-4 and TRBJ2-2; tentative D call: TRBD1 (5 bases). Between the trimmed V and J ends, which lost 0 bases and 5 bases, there was a span of 11 bases. CDR3 length: 15 amino acids. Germline-derived CDR1 and CDR2 are SGHNT and YYREEE (reference sequence). CDR3 amino acids: CASSLARDRTGELFF. The CDR3, as DNA: TGTGCCAGCAGCTTGGCCAGGGATCGGACCGGGGAGCTGTTTTTT. The variable domain in full, completed from reference TRBV5-4 and TRBJ2-2, reads ETGVTQSPTHLIKTRGQQVTLRCSSQSGHNTVSWYQQALGQGPQFIFQYYREEENGRGNFPPRFSGLQFPNYSSELNVNALELDDSALYLCASSLARDRTGELFFGEGSRLTVL.

In its sample, this clonotype was seen a few times. The chain is built from TRBV29-1 and TRBJ1-1; TRBD1 agrees at 7 bases. There are 11 residues in the CDR3. Germline V CDR1 and CDR2: SQVTM, ANQGSEA. With V trimmed by 7 bases and J by 8 bases, 7 bases remained unmatched. The CDR3 DNA reads as TGCAGCGCACGGGAGGGGGCCGAAGCTTTCTTT. It translates to CSAREGAEAFF.

This clonotype is a singleton in its sample. V gene TRBV4-1 combines with J gene TRBJ1-1; D possibly corresponds to TRBD1 (5 bases). Trimming pared 0 bases from V and 0 bases from J, leaving 8 bases between. CDR1 and CDR2 (germline): MGHRA, YSYEKL. The CDR3 length is 15 residues. CDR3 sequence reads: CASSQDGRVNTEAFF. CDR3 DNA sequence: TGCGCCAGCAGCCAAGACGGCAGGGTGAACACTGAAGCTTTCTTT.

The chain carries TRBV5-8 and TRBJ2-1, with 7 nucleotides matching TRBD1. The germline V gene has CDR1 SGHTS and CDR2 YDEGEE. CDR3 length: 13 amino acids. Trimming at V came to 6 bases and at J to 8 bases, leaving 8 bases not matched to a gene. The CDR3: CASTSDRADEQFF. The CDR3 DNA sequence: TGTGCCAGCACCTCAGACAGGGCGGATGAGCAGTTCTTC.

This clonotype was found once. The V and J genes are TRBV27 and TRBJ2-1, with D possibly matching TRBD2 (5 bases). Germline V CDR1 and CDR2: MNHEY, SMNVEV (reference sequence). Between the trimmed V and J ends, which lost 5 bases and 7 bases, there was a span of 12 bases. The CDR3 loop spans 13 amino acids. The CDR3 loop is CASSVSPGNEQFF. The CDR3 DNA is TGTGCCAGCAGTGTGTCCCCGGGGAATGAGCAGTTCTTC.

This chain joins TRBV7-9 and TRBJ2-5, with D hard to call. The J call is in doubt because the DNA end fits TRBJ2-7 better. CDR3 length equals 13 residues. Per the germline V gene, CDR1 is SEHNR and CDR2 is FQNEAQ (reference sequence). The CDR3 nucleotides are TGTGCCAGCAGCCCTGACCTTCACTACGAGCAGTACTTC. Translated: CASSPDLHYEQYF.

V is TRBV5-1 and J is TRBJ2-7, with D uncertain. With 0 bases removed from V and 2 bases from J, the gap between germline ends came to 12 bases. The CDR3 totals 15 residues. Germline V lookup: CDR1 SGHRS, CDR2 YFSETQ. The chain's CDR3 is CASSLVSDATYEQYF. The CDR3 DNA sequence: TGCGCCAGCAGCTTGGTGTCGGACGCTACCTACGAGCAGTACTTC.

The J gene is TRBJ1-1, the V gene TRBV7-2; D unresolved. The CDR3 is 13 residues long. The V end lost 5 bases, the J end lost 9 bases, and 16 bases lay between the germline ends. CDR1 is SGHTA and CDR2 is FQGNSA in the germline V gene. The CDR3, as DNA: TGTGCCAGCAGCGATCTTAACAGTGGTAAAGCTTTCTTT. Its protein product is CASSDLNSGKAFF.

This chain connects TRBV10-3 to TRBJ1-1, with 9 bases aligning to TRBD1. V lost 5 bases and J lost 4; bases outside the gene matches: 20. CDR1 and CDR2 (germline): ENHRY, SYGVKD. The CDR3 has 19 residues. Here the CDR3 DNA reads TGTGCCATCAGTACCCTAGGAATACAGGGGGCGATTTCGGGCACTGAAGCTTTCTTT. It yields the protein CAISTLGIQGAISGTEAFF.

The V and J genes are TRBV5-1 and TRBJ2-3, with D uncertain. Germline V gene data show CDR1 as SGHRS and CDR2 as YFSETQ. The CDR3 is made up of 14 amino acids. V was clipped by 1 base and J by 1 base, with 7 bases between them. In nucleotides, the CDR3 is TGCGCCAGCAGCTTGAATCCTCGCACAGATACGCAGTATTTT. Its protein product is CASSLNPRTDTQYF.

The chain recombines TRBV11-2 with TRBJ2-6; no reliable D call. Trimming stripped 2 bases from V and 5 bases from J, with 7 bases between. Per the germline V gene, CDR1 is SGHAT and CDR2 is FQNNGV. The CDR3 totals 14 residues. DNA for the CDR3: TGTGCCAGCAGCTTACTTTCCCGGGCCAACGTCCTGACTTTC. This codes for CASSLLSRANVLTF.

This clonotype was observed a few times. This chain joins TRBV12-3 or TRBV12-4 and TRBJ1-2; no clear D. The V and J ends lost 2 bases and 8 bases respectively, with 9 bases between them. The CDR3 covers 12 residues. The CDR3 coding sequence is TGTGCCAGCAGTTTATGGAGTTCGGGCTACACCTTC. Translating gives CASSLWSSGYTF.

This chain links TRBV29-1 with TRBJ1-4; unclear D gene. V was shortened by 5 bases and J by 5 bases, with 12 bases between the two germline ends. The germline gives CDR1 SQVTM, CDR2 ANQGSEA. This CDR3 region has 13 residues. The CDR3 region has the DNA TGCAGCGTTCAAGGAGGTCCCAATGAAAAACTGTTTTTT. Protein product: CSVQGGPNEKLFF.

The chain couples TRBV14 to TRBJ2-7; 9 bases are shared with TRBD2. V was clipped by 2 bases and J by 3 bases; unmatched bases: 5. CDR3 length: 15 amino acids. CDR1 SGHDN and CDR2 FVKESK come from the germline V gene. Here the CDR3 DNA reads TGTGCCAGCAGCCAATTTGTGACTAGCGGCTACGAGCAGTACTTC. Translating it yields CASSQFVTSGYEQYF.

With regard to this clonotype: One junction end disagrees with the germline gene, perhaps due to a read error. The CDR3 region is CASSQDRGRDHTRYF. The CDR3 DNA follows: TGTGCCAGCAGCCAAGACAGGGGCAGGGACCATACGCGGTATTTT. The chain has TRBV14 and TRBJ2-3, with D possibly matching TRBD1 (6 bases). This CDR3 contains 15 residues. The germline gives CDR1 SGHDN, CDR2 FVKESK.

The chain couples TRBV7-9 to TRBJ1-2, with D uncertain. This CDR3 is built from 16 residues. CDR1 is SEHNR and CDR2 is FQNEAQ in the germline V gene (reference sequence). Deletions cut 3 bases from V and 1 base from J, with 15 bases between. The CDR3, as DNA: TGTGCCAGCAGCTTTCAAGACAAGACAAATAACTATGGCTACACCTTC. Its protein is CASSFQDKTNNYGYTF.

This chain connects TRBV20-1 to TRBJ1-2; D unresolved. With 1 base removed from V and 10 bases from J, the gap between germline ends came to 22 bases. The CDR3 extends over 15 amino acids. Germline values: CDR1 DFQATT, CDR2 SNEGSKA (reference sequence). Here the CDR3 DNA reads TGCAGTGCTAGAGCCCCCCAGGCCAGCGCGCTTACCTACACCTTC. It yields the protein CSARAPQASALTYTF.

This chain connects TRBV9 to TRBJ2-7; TRBD2 matches 8 bases. Near its end, the DNA agrees better with TRBJ2-5, so the J call may be wrong. In germline, CDR1 is SGDLS, CDR2 YYNGEE. This CDR3 contains 14 residues. Here the CDR3 reads CASSISRGGETQYF. Here the CDR3 DNA reads TGTGCCAGCAGCATCAGCCGGGGGGGTGAGACCCAGTACTTC.

The gene calls are TRBV18 and TRBJ1-5; the match to TRBD1 covers 7 bases. V lost 2 bases to trimming and J lost 6 bases; unmatched junction nucleotides: 4. Germline V gene data show CDR1 as KGHSH and CDR2 as LQKENI. The CDR3 loop spans 14 amino acids. The CDR3 here is CASSPGTAGQPQHF. The DNA of the CDR3 is TGTGCCAGCTCACCAGGGACAGCCGGTCAGCCCCAGCATTTT. Full variable domain (remainder filled in from reference TRBV18 and TRBJ1-5): NAGVMQNPRHLVRRRGQEARLRCSPMKGHSHVYWYRQLPEEGLKFMVYLQKENIIDESGMPKERFSAEFPKEGPSILRIQQVVRGDSAAYFCASSPGTAGQPQHFGDGTRLSIL.

CDR3 sequence: CASSLLLTRTETQYF. DNA for the CDR3: TGTGCCAGCAGTTTACTCCTGACTAGGACAGAGACCCAGTACTTC. The genes are TRBV6-2 or TRBV6-3 and TRBJ2-5; TRBD2 might be the D (6 bases). Deletions cut 4 bases from V and 4 bases from J, with 16 bases between. Germline V gene sequence: CDR1 MNHEY, CDR2 SVGEGT. The CDR3 totals 15 residues.

V usage is TRBV5-1 and J usage is TRBJ2-3, with 7 bases identical to TRBD1. V lost 2 bases to trimming and J lost 2 bases; unmatched junction nucleotides: 5. From germline, CDR1 is SGHRS and CDR2 YFSETQ. The CDR3 runs to 15 residues. The CDR3 spells CASSLGTVDTDTQYF. CDR3 DNA sequence: TGCGCCAGCAGCTTAGGGACAGTCGACACAGATACGCAGTATTTT.

This chain connects TRBV6-2 or TRBV6-3 to TRBJ2-6; 10 bases fit TRBD1. Trimming took 3 bases from V and 0 from J; bases not matched to a gene: 2. This CDR3 has 17 residues. CDR1 is MNHEY and CDR2 is SVGEGT in the germline V gene. CDR3 region: CASSYGDRGSGANVLTF. As DNA, the CDR3 is TGTGCCAGCAGTTATGGGGACAGGGGCTCTGGGGCCAACGTCCTGACTTTC.

This chain uses TRBV11-2 with TRBJ2-1; TRBD2 agrees at 11 bases. In germline, CDR1 is SGHAT, CDR2 FQNNGV. The trim removed 6 bases at V and 0 bases at J, leaving 19 bases unmatched. The CDR3 sequence is 21 residues long. The CDR3 spells CASSPPVWTSGQINSYNEQFF. Here the CDR3 DNA reads TGTGCCAGCAGTCCACCGGTTTGGACTAGCGGGCAAATTAACTCCTACAATGAGCAGTTCTTC. Full variable domain (rest looked up from reference TRBV11-2 and TRBJ2-1): EAGVAQSPRYKIIEKRQSVAFWCNPISGHATLYWYQQILGQGPKLLIQFQNNGVVDDSQLPKDRFSAERLKGVDSTLKIQPAKLEDSAVYLCASSPPVWTSGQINSYNEQFFGPGTRLTVL.

The genes are TRBV27 and TRBJ2-1, with TRBD2 as a possible D gene (5 bases). Deletions cut 5 bases from V and 2 bases from J, with 16 bases between. CDR3 length: 16 amino acids. Germline V gene lookup returns CDR1 MNHEY and CDR2 SMNVEV (reference sequence). The CDR3 bases are TGTGCCAGCAGTCCGGGCGGGCTCGGGACCTACAATGAGCAGTTCTTC. It translates to CASSPGGLGTYNEQFF.

This sequence joins TRBV15 and TRBJ2-5; 7 bases match TRBD2. The CDR3 extends over 14 amino acids. Germline V lookup: CDR1 LNHNV, CDR2 YYDKDF (reference sequence). V was pared by 2 bases and J by 1 base, with 1 base of the junction left unmatched. The CDR3 bases are TGTGCCACCAGCAGAAGACTAGCCCAAGAGACCCAGTACTTC. The encoded protein is CATSRRLAQETQYF. Using reference TRBV15 and TRBJ2-5 for the parts outside the CDR3, the full variable domain is DAMVIQNPRYQVTQFGKPVTLSCSQTLNHNVMYWYQQKSSQAPKLLFHYYDKDFNNEADTPDNFQSRRPNTSFCFLDIRSPGLGDTAMYLCATSRRLAQETQYFGPGTRLLVL.

The CDR3 loop is CASSLSGWNTEAFF. The CDR3 coding sequence is TGTGCCAGCAGTTTATCGGGGTGGAACACTGAAGCTTTCTTT. The V gene is TRBV27, the J gene TRBJ1-1; D ambiguous. The CDR3 loop spans 14 amino acids. Trimming removed 0 bases at V and 1 base at J, with 6 bases between. Germline CDR1 is MNHEY and CDR2 is SMNVEV (reference sequence).

This clonotype came up a few times. The chain has TRBV7-9 and TRBJ2-5; D is uncertain. Trimming removed 7 bases at V and 2 bases at J, with 11 bases between. The CDR3 runs to 13 residues. Per the germline V gene, CDR1 is SEHNR and CDR2 is FQNEAQ (reference sequence). The CDR3 region has the DNA TGTGCCAGCAAGGAATCCCTACAAGAGACCCAGTACTTC. Its protein product is CASKESLQETQYF.

The genes are TRBV6-2 or TRBV6-3 and TRBJ2-7; 9 nucleotides agree with TRBD2. Germline V gene lookup returns CDR1 MNHEY and CDR2 SVGEGT. CDR3 size: 16 residues. The V segment lost 2 bases and the J segment 5 bases; nucleotides outside the gene matches: 10. CDR3 loop: CASSYPGIAGANEQYF. The CDR3 DNA is TGTGCCAGCAGTTACCCCGGGATAGCGGGAGCTAACGAGCAGTACTTC.

In its sample, this clonotype was seen a few times. The chain couples TRBV4-1 to TRBJ2-3, with TRBD2 identical over 8 bases. The V gene end was trimmed by 4 bases and the J gene end by 2 bases; junction bases not matched to a gene: 14. CDR3 length equals 18 residues. CDR1 and CDR2 (germline): MGHRA, YSYEKL. The CDR3 region is CASSPSPGLAPHTDTQYF. The CDR3 DNA follows: TGCGCCAGCAGCCCGAGTCCTGGACTAGCTCCCCACACAGATACGCAGTATTTT.

The chain employs TRBV9 and TRBJ1-5, with unresolved D. V was clipped by 0 bases and J by 3 bases, with 10 bases between them. CDR1 and CDR2 from the germline V gene are SGDLS and YYNGEE. The CDR3 has 15 residues. The CDR3 spells CASSVGVGNNQPQHF. CDR3 coding DNA: TGTGCCAGCAGCGTAGGGGTAGGGAACAATCAGCCCCAGCATTTT.

The chain has TRBV2 and TRBJ1-6; 7 bases agree with TRBD1. The CDR3 sequence is 14 residues long. J lost 7 bases, V lost 6 bases, and 6 bases had no gene match. CDR1 and CDR2 from the germline V gene are SNHLY and FYNNEI. This chain's CDR3 is CASRDRNGNSPLHF. In DNA, the CDR3 is TGTGCCAGCAGGGACAGGAACGGGAATTCACCCCTCCACTTT.